Here is one T cell receptor (beta chain) with its context. The antigen is undetermined. Germline values: CDR1 LGHNA, CDR2 YNFKEQ. V lost 0 bases and J lost 4, with 10 bases in between. The CDR3 is 16 amino acids. Amplification used 60 Vbeta primers and 13 Jbeta primers. Method: immunoSEQ multiplex PCR; TCRdb's copy keeps in-frame clones and lacks some. The sample contains around 94,000 clones, approximately 82% of which appear only once. These data are taken from a study of cytomegalovirus exposure and HLA in healthy donors. Findings and caveats of the study: Roughly uniform depth of sequencing across donors was assumed in presence/absence analyses. The investigators catalogued 164 TCR beta chains as cytomegalovirus-associated.

The TCR sequence derives from a middle-aged man in good health and CMV-seronegative. V and J are TRBV4-2 and TRBJ1-6; D is uncertain. Sample: PBMCs. As DNA, the CDR3 is TGTGCCAGCAGCCAAGATCTTACAGCTTATAATTCACCCCTCCACTTT. Translating it yields CASSQDLTAYNSPLHF.